The entry below describes one T cell receptor beta chain. This clonotype turned up a few times. It has no known antigen specificity. Per-base quality was not reported, and no clone a single base away is much larger than it. Sequenced on an Illumina NovaSeq 6000. TCRalpha and TCRbeta cDNA libraries were constructed by 5'RACE with constant-segment primers, with sample barcodes and unique molecular identifiers being introduced. RNA was extracted from every sample with Trizol reagent. The libraries were amplified in two PCR steps, and the second step added a second sample barcode and Illumina TruSeq adapters. Sequencing of libraries was performed on an Illumina NovaSeq with 2 x 150 bp paired-end reads. The authors' analysis ran thus. The reads were demultiplexed and collapsed into UMI-guided consensus sequences using migec v1.2.7. Using mixcr v2.1.11, UMI consensuses were aligned to TRA and TRB V and J templates and then assembled into clonotypes. Clonotypes were classified as expanded or contracted when called significant by both edgeR and NoisET, with noise models trained on biological replicates. edgeR calls used a false discovery rate-adjusted p below 0.01 and a log2 fold-change threshold of 1. As an exploratory analysis of dynamics, PCA with hierarchical clustering was applied to max-normalized trajectories of the 1000 most abundant clonotypes. Separately sequenced CD4+ and CD8+ repertoires were used to assign a CD4 or CD8 phenotype to each responding clone. TCRdb ran its own pipeline on the public reads, namely fastp trimming at Q25 and MiXCR clone calling, and kept in-frame beta chains. Entries that share a CDR3 protein sequence are merged under the most common genes and DNA. It is TCRdb's table, rather than the study itself, that gives the V and J calls and clone size. Here the sample has some 210,000 distinct CDR3 sequences; about 10% occur a single time. The leading ten clones occupy around 3.3% of the sample.

This sample is drawn from a study of T-cell memory formation after mild COVID-19 (dated by TCRdb to the early 2020s). About the study as a whole: TCR sequence clusters from the two donors were largely donor specific. Two young, previously healthy adult volunteers, one female and one male, were included in the cohort. T-cell clones expanding and contracting after mild COVID-19 in two donors were tracked by longitudinal TCRalpha and TCRbeta repertoire sequencing. Paper-wide results and their limitations: Clones that contracted from day 15 to 85 showed balanced CD4/CD8 phenotypes, whereas a second wave of clones that expanded from day 15 to 37 leaned towards CD4+. Some responding clones were found in pre-infection memory, which suggests that pre-existing cross-reactive memory T cells took part in the SARS-CoV-2 response. Contracting CD4+ clones were located mainly in the CM and EM memory subsets, whereas CD8+ clones were found to be enriched in EMRA. The study covered only a couple of mild cases, and larger cohorts including severe cases with pre-infection samples were considered necessary. Whether the second-wave clones peaking on day 37 were SARS-CoV-2 specific was not confirmed.

Ficoll-Paque density gradient centrifugation was the method used to isolate PBMCs. Sequencing was done on a sample of PBMCs or a T cell subset sorted from them (not recorded which). The source of this sequence is a man between 18 and 35 years old who had mild COVID-19 (a few samples of this study predate the infection). The sample titles of this study are shuffled in the database, so cell type and time point are left out; the donor was told from shared clones.

The base sequence is TGCGCCAGCAGCCAACCGATGCACGAAAAACTGTTTTTT. The encoded protein is CASSQPMHEKLFF. Rearrangement joined TRBV4-3 to TRBJ1-4, with no confidently assigned D gene. The CDR3 measures 13 amino acids from cysteine to phenylalanine. Only CDR3 DNA remains: 39 bases, in frame from the first base. Via the germline V gene, CDR1 is LGHNA and CDR2 YSLEER. V loses 2 bases of germline sequence and J loses 8 bases, and the interval between the two ends is 9 bases.